This T cell receptor (beta chain) was captured by sequencing in a study of T cells in Graves' hyperthyroidism and ophthalmopathy. Diagnoses were established using clinical symptoms, serum thyroxine and TRAb, thyroid ultrasound and orbital computed tomography. Template material for amplifying TCR beta CDR3 regions consisted of RNA transcripts. Carried out on the TCR CDR3, a first-round RT-PCR used the HTBI primer set. TCRdb analysed the multiplex PCR reads with MiXCR anew, one entry per CDR3 protein. The sample lists roughly 500,000 distinct CDR3 sequences, about 15% occurring once. This clonotype has ten or more counts. Material: blood. This receptor was identified in a woman aged 25 to 39 with Graves' ophthalmopathy.

CDR3 region: CSALTGWEQYF. The CDR3, as DNA: TGCAGCGCATTGACAGGGTGGGAGCAGTACTTC. J is TRBJ2-7 and V is TRBV29-1; TRBD1 agrees at 7 bases. Germline V lookup: CDR1 SQVTM, CDR2 ANQGSEA. The CDR3 is made up of 11 amino acids. The V segment lost 7 bases and the J segment 7 bases; nucleotides outside the gene matches: 7.